This T cell receptor (beta chain) emerged from a study of T cell changes during pregnancy in multiple sclerosis. Germline V CDR1 and CDR2: SEHNR, FQNEAQ (reference sequence). V lost 3 bases and J 6 bases, leaving 9 bases between the germline ends. This CDR3 is built from 13 residues. Assay: immunoSEQ multiplex PCR; the TCRdb copy retains only in-frame clones and omits some. The sample comprises around 50,000 clones, around nine tenths of which are singletons, and approximately 5.3% rests with the top ten. The material sequenced was peripheral blood from another person, used as feeder cells. The sequence was obtained from a human donor whose cells served as feeder cells for cultures in a pregnancy study. The rearrangement links TRBV7-9 to TRBJ2-1; D uncertain. CDR3 sequence: CASSLSFRNEQFF. In DNA form, the CDR3 reads TGTGCCAGCAGCTTGTCTTTCCGCAATGAGCAGTTCTTC. Using reference TRBV7-9 and TRBJ2-1 for the parts outside the CDR3, the full variable domain is DTGVSQNPRHKITKRGQNVTFRCDPISEHNRLYWYRQTLGQGPEFLTYFQNEAQLEKSRLLSDRFSAERPKGSFSTLEIQRTEQGDSAMYLCASSLSFRNEQFFGPGTRLTVL.